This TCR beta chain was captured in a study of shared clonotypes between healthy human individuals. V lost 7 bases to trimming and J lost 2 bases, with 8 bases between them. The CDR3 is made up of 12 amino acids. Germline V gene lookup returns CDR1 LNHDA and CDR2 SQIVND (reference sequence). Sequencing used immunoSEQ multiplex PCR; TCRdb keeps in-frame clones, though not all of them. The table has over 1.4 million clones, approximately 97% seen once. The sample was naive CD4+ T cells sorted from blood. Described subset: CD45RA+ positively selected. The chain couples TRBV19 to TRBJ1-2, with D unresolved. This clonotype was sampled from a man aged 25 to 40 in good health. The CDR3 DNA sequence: TGTGCCAGTACCCGGACCAACTATGGCTACACCTTC. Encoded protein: CASTRTNYGYTF.